Given below is one TCR beta chain in context. TCRdb's copy holds only in-frame clones and misses some; the assay was immunoSEQ multiplex PCR. This table holds 130,000 or so clones, roughly 87% found once. These data originate in a study of control samples from healthy donors and cancer patients. V shed 1 base and J shed 0 bases, with 6 bases lying between them. CDR1 is SNHLY and CDR2 is FYNNEI in the germline V gene. This CDR3 has 14 amino acids. Sequenced material: blood. This clonotype was sampled from a man aged 40-49 years in good health. The chain carries TRBV2 and TRBJ2-5; D is perhaps TRBD1 (5 bases). The CDR3 DNA reads TGTGCCAGCAGTGAAGGACAGTACCAAGAGACCCAGTACTTC. This sequence encodes CASSEGQYQETQYF.